This T cell receptor (beta chain) derives from a study of cytomegalovirus exposure and HLA in healthy donors. With respect to this clone: The antigen is undetermined.

Findings of the study overall: Later analysis indicated greater clonal expansion among HLA-associated TCR beta chains than among equally common other chains. A later analysis reported that several of the most significant clusters appeared to be linked to common viral pathogens, among them Epstein-Barr virus. Most TCR beta V segments were productive about 90% or about 30% of the time in an earlier analysis.

This CDR3 has 16 residues. CDR1 and CDR2 from the germline V gene are MDHEN and SYDVKM. V shed 4 bases, J shed 5 bases, and the junction held 7 bases outside the gene matches. PCR involved 60 Vbeta and 13 Jbeta primers. Sequenced by immunoSEQ multiplex PCR; TCRdb stores in-frame clones only, minus some. The data show 92,000 or so clones, less than 80% seen once. The source material was PBMCs. V usage is TRBV28 and J usage is TRBJ2-2; 10 bases align to TRBD2. The clonotype was recovered from a woman between 45 and 60 years old in good health and CMV-seropositive. CDR3 nucleotides: TGTGCCAGCAGTTCGCCAGCGGGGGGGCCGACCGGGGAGCTGTTTTTT. Amino acid sequence: CASSSPAGGPTGELFF.